Listed here is a single T cell receptor (beta chain). The antigen is undetermined. The entry originates in a study of T cell repertoires in cytomegalovirus infection. MiXCR was run by TCRdb on the reads, yielding one entry per CDR3 protein. The profile shows roughly 990,000 distinct CDR3 sequences, around 32% of them singletons. This CDR3 has 17 amino acids. V shed 3 bases, J shed 3 bases, and the junction held 10 bases outside the gene matches. The sample was cultured CD8+ T cells from PBMCs, taken from culture after CMV antigen stimulation. The clonotype was recovered from a human donor in good health (CMV status not recorded). Some clones in this sample may be carry-over from other donors' samples. V usage is TRBV12-3 or TRBV12-4 and J usage is TRBJ2-1; the match to TRBD2 covers 8 bases. This CDR3 is CASSFIAGGYFYNEQFF. CDR3 nucleotides: TGTGCCAGCAGTTTCATTGCGGGGGGTTACTTCTACAATGAGCAGTTCTTC.